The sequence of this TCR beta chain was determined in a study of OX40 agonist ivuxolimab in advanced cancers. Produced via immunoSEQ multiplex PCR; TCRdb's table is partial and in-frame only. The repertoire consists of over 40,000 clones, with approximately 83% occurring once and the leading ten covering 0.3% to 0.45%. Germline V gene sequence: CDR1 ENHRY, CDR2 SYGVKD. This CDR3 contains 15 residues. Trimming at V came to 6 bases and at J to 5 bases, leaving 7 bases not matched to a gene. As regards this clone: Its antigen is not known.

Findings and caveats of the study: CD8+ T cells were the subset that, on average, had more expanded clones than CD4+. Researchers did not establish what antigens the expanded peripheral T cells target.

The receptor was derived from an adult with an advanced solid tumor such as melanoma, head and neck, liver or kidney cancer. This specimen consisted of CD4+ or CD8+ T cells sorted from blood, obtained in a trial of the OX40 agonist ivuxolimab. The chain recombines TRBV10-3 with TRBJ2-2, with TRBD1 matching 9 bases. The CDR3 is CAIRPGQGWTGELFF. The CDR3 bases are TGTGCCATCAGGCCGGGACAGGGTTGGACCGGGGAGCTGTTTTTT.